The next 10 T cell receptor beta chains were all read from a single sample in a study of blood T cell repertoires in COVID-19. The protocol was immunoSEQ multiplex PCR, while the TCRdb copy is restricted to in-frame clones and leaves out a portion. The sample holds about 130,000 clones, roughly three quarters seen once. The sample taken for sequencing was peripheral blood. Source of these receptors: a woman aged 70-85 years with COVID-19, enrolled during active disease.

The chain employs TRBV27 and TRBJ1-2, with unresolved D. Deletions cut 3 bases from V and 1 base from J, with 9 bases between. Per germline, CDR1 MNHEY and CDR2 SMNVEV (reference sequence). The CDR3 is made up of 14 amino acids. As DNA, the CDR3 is TGTGCCAGCAGTTTCGCGGGGTTTAACTATGGCTACACCTTC. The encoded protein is CASSFAGFNYGYTF.

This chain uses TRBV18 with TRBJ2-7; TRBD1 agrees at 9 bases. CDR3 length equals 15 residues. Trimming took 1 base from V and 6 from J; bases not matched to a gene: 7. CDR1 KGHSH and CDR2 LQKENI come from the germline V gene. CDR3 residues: CASSPQSTGGFEQYF. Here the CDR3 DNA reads TGTGCCAGCTCACCACAATCGACAGGGGGATTCGAGCAGTACTTC.

In DNA form, the CDR3 reads TGTGCCAGCAGTGAACGACAGGACACAGATACGCAGTATTTT. It encodes CASSERQDTDTQYF. The V and J genes are TRBV2 and TRBJ2-3; the D gene is possibly TRBD1 (6 bases). The CDR3 has 14 amino acids. With 2 bases removed from V and 2 bases from J, the gap between germline ends came to 8 bases. Germline V CDR1 and CDR2: SNHLY, FYNNEI.

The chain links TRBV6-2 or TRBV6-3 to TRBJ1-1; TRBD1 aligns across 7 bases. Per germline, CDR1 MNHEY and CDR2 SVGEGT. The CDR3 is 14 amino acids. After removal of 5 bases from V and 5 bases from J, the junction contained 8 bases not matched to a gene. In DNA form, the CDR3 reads TGTGCCAGCAGTACCCAGGGGGGATGGACTGAAGCTTTCTTT. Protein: CASSTQGGWTEAFF.

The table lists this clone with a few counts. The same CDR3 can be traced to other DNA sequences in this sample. CDR3 sequence (DNA): TGTGCCAGCAGCCCGGGACAGGGAGGAGGCTACACCTTC. The encoded protein is CASSPGQGGGYTF. The V call is TRBV28, the J call TRBJ1-2, with 9 bases identical to TRBD1. V was clipped by 6 bases and J by 8 bases; unmatched bases: 7. The CDR3 length is 13 residues. Germline-derived CDR1 and CDR2 are MDHEN and SYDVKM.

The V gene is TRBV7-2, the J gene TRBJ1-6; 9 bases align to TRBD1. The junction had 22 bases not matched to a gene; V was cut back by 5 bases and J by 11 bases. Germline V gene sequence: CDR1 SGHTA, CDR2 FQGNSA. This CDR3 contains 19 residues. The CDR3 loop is CASSATLGQGGWGGTPLHF. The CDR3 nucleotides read TGTGCCAGCAGCGCTACCTTGGGACAGGGTGGATGGGGGGGAACACCCCTCCACTTT.

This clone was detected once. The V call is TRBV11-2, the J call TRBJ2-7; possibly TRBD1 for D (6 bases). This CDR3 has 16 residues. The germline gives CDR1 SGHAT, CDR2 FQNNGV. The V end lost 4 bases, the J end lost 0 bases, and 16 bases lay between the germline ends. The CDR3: CASSSGSGASSYEQYF. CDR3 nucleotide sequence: TGTGCCAGCAGCTCCGGTTCAGGGGCGAGCTCCTACGAGCAGTACTTC.

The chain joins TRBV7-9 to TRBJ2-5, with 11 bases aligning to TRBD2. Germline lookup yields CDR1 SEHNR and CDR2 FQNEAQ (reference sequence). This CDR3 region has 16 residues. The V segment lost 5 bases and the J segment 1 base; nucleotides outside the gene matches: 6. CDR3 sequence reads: CASSLTSGGIQETQYF. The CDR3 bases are TGTGCCAGCAGCCTCACTAGCGGGGGTATCCAAGAGACCCAGTACTTC.

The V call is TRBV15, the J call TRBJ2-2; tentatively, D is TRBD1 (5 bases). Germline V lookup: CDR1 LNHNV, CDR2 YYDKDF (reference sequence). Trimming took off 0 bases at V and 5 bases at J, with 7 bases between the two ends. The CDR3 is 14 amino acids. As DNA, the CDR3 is TGTGCCACCAGCAGAGAGTCAGGGACCGGGGAGCTGTTTTTT. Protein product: CATSRESGTGELFF.

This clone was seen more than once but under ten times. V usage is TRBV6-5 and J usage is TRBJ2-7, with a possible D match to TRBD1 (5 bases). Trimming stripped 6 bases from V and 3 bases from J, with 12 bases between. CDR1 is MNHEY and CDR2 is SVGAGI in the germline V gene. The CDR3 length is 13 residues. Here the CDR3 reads CASSQTDFYEQYF. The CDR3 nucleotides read TGTGCCAGCAGCCAGACAGATTTCTACGAGCAGTACTTC.